The 32 T cell receptor beta chains below all came from one sample that was sequenced in a study of blood T cell repertoires in COVID-19. Repertoires were generated with immunoSEQ multiplex PCR, while TCRdb's copy carries only in-frame clones and drops some. This sample has under 250,000 clones; roughly 92% occur once, and the top ten carry over 0.75%. The sequencing input was peripheral blood. These receptor sequences come from a man between 60 and 70 years old with COVID-19, enrolled during active disease.

A word on this clone: Mismatch with germline at one junction end may stem from a read error. V usage is TRBV29-1 and J usage is TRBJ1-1; D possibly corresponds to TRBD1 (6 bases). The CDR3 runs 12 residues. Germline CDR1 reads SQVTM; CDR2 reads ANQGSEA. CDR3 protein: CSVERGGSYPYF. CDR3 bases: TGCAGCGTTGAAAGGGGGGGGTCGTACCCCTACTTT.

V gene TRBV6-5 combines with J gene TRBJ1-5, with 9 bases aligning to TRBD1. The J segment lost 1 base and the V segment lost 6 bases, leaving 4 bases of the junction unmatched. Germline values: CDR1 MNHEY, CDR2 SVGAGI. The CDR3 is 15 amino acids. The DNA of the CDR3 is TGTGCCAGCAGCCCCGGGACAGGGAGCAATCAGCCCCAGCATTTT. Residues: CASSPGTGSNQPQHF.

This sequence joins TRBV7-9 and TRBJ1-1, with TRBD1 matching 10 bases. Germline CDR1 and CDR2: SEHNR and FQNEAQ (reference sequence). V was pared by 5 bases and J by 6 bases, with 6 bases of the junction left unmatched. The CDR3 sequence is 14 residues long. The CDR3 coding sequence is TGTGCCAGCAGCCAGACAGGGGGCGGATCTGAAGCTTTCTTT. As protein: CASSQTGGGSEAFF.

This clone was seen a handful of times. The chain joins TRBV3-1 (or the pseudogene TRBV3-2) to TRBJ2-1; TRBD1 matches at 7 bases. Germline-derived CDR1 and CDR2 are LGHDT and YNNKEL (reference sequence). This CDR3 region has 11 residues. The V segment lost 1 base and the J segment 15 bases; nucleotides outside the gene matches: 3. The DNA of the CDR3 is TGTGCCAGCAGCCAAGCACAGGGGCGGTTCTTC. Its protein is CASSQAQGRFF.

The gene calls are TRBV4-3 and TRBJ1-1; D ambiguous. CDR3 length: 15 residues. CDR1 LGHNA and CDR2 YSLEER come from the germline V gene. V lost 1 base, J lost 0 bases, and 9 bases lay in between. The CDR3 nucleotides read TGCGCCAGCAGCCAAGGAACCGGTATGAACACTGAAGCTTTCTTT. Its protein is CASSQGTGMNTEAFF.

The chain has TRBV6-5 and TRBJ2-7; the match to TRBD1 covers 10 bases. From germline, CDR1 is MNHEY and CDR2 SVGAGI. V lost 2 bases to trimming and J lost 2 bases; unmatched junction nucleotides: 3. The CDR3 is made up of 15 amino acids. The CDR3 loop reads CASSYAGQGAYEQYF. Here the CDR3 DNA reads TGTGCCAGCAGTTACGCCGGACAGGGGGCCTACGAGCAGTACTTC.

The chain employs TRBV27 and TRBJ1-1; TRBD1 matches 11 bases. V lost 3 bases, J lost 4 bases, and 1 base stayed unmatched. This CDR3 is built from 14 residues. Germline CDR1 and CDR2: MNHEY and SMNVEV (reference sequence). The CDR3 nucleotides are TGTGCCAGCAGTTTCGGGACAGGGGGCACTGAAGCTTTCTTT. Residues: CASSFGTGGTEAFF.

This rearrangement joins TRBV19 to TRBJ1-4, with a possible D match to TRBD1 (5 bases). The V end was cut by 6 bases, the J end by 2 bases, with 22 bases between. The CDR3 has 18 residues. The germline CDR1 and CDR2 sequences are LNHDA and SQIVND (reference sequence). CDR3: CASSHHPGERRTNEKLFF. The CDR3 DNA is TGTGCCAGTAGCCACCACCCGGGGGAGAGGCGCACTAATGAAAAACTGTTTTTT.

The CDR3 spells CASSDHWRTGGLNEQFF. The CDR3 DNA reads as TGTGCCAGCAGTGATCATTGGCGGACAGGGGGCTTGAATGAGCAGTTCTTC. The chain employs TRBV6-1 and TRBJ2-1, with 11 bases fitting TRBD1. V lost 3 bases, J lost 7 bases, and 11 bases stayed unmatched. In germline, CDR1 is MNHNS, CDR2 SASEGT. The CDR3 loop spans 17 amino acids.

The V and J genes are TRBV6-5 and TRBJ2-1, with D unresolved. Germline loops: CDR1 MNHEY, CDR2 SVGAGI. The CDR3 totals 14 residues. V dropped 5 bases and J dropped 8 bases, with 16 bases sitting between them. The CDR3 region is CASSPARVGHEQFF. The DNA for the CDR3 is TGTGCCAGCAGTCCGGCCCGAGTGGGCCATGAGCAGTTCTTC.

V usage is TRBV4-3 and J usage is TRBJ2-2, with TRBD2 matching 7 bases. The ends lost 0 bases at V and 4 bases at J; junction bases unmatched: 11. There are 18 residues in the CDR3. CDR1 and CDR2 from the germline V gene are LGHNA and YSLEER. This CDR3 reads CASSQDPPSGGSTGELFF. CDR3 in DNA: TGCGCCAGCAGCCAAGATCCCCCTAGCGGAGGATCCACCGGGGAGCTGTTTTTT.

This clone was observed once. This CDR3 is CASSRTSGTSDTQYF. The DNA of the CDR3 is TGTGCCAGTAGTAGGACTAGCGGGACCTCAGATACGCAGTATTTT. This chain links TRBV19 with TRBJ2-3; 12 nucleotides agree with TRBD2. Germline CDR1 and CDR2: LNHDA and SQIVND (reference sequence). The CDR3 spans 15 residues. V lost 4 bases and J lost 4; bases outside the gene matches: 3.

This rearrangement joins TRBV10-3 to TRBJ2-7; TRBD1 agrees at 8 bases. With V trimmed by 3 bases and J by 2 bases, 3 bases remained unmatched. Germline V gene data show CDR1 as ENHRY and CDR2 as SYGVKD. The length of the CDR3 is 14 residues. CDR3 region: CAISDLTGAYEQYF. As DNA, the CDR3 is TGTGCCATCAGTGACCTGACAGGGGCCTACGAGCAGTACTTC.

A remark on this clone: The same CDR3 is also encoded by other DNA sequences in this sample. The V and J genes are TRBV3-1 (or the pseudogene TRBV3-2) and TRBJ2-7; D might be TRBD2 (6 bases). Trimming stripped 1 base from V and 0 bases from J, with 10 bases between. Germline V CDR1 and CDR2: LGHDT, YNNKEL (reference sequence). The CDR3 contains 15 residues. The CDR3 is CASSQAAGSSYEQYF. CDR3 nucleotide sequence: TGTGCCAGCAGCCAAGCGGCCGGGAGCTCCTACGAGCAGTACTTC.

This clone has a single count. The chain is built from TRBV7-2 and TRBJ2-7, with 13 bases matching TRBD2. CDR1 and CDR2 from the germline V gene are SGHTA and FQGNSA. The CDR3 is 18 residues long. After removal of 3 bases from V and 1 base from J, the junction contained 9 bases not matched to a gene. This chain's CDR3 is CASSLVGTSGTVSYEQYF. In DNA, the CDR3 is TGTGCCAGCAGCTTGGTAGGGACTAGCGGGACCGTTTCCTACGAGCAGTACTTC.

A single count supports this clone. The chain recombines TRBV19 with TRBJ1-1; tentative D call: TRBD1 (5 bases). CDR1 and CDR2 (germline): LNHDA, SQIVND (reference sequence). The length of the CDR3 is 16 residues. V was shortened by 5 bases and J by 0 bases, with 16 bases between the two germline ends. The CDR3 spells CASSRQGGVLNTEAFF. The CDR3 nucleotides are TGTGCCAGTAGTCGGCAGGGAGGGGTCTTGAACACTGAAGCTTTCTTT. The complete variable domain, with remaining parts taken from reference TRBV19 and TRBJ1-1, reads DGGITQSPKYLFRKEGQNVTLSCEQNLNHDAMYWYRQDPGQGLRLIYYSQIVNDFQKGDIAEGYSVSREKKESFPLTVTSAQKNPTAFYLCASSRQGGVLNTEAFFGQGTRLTVV.

This clone was observed a single time. This chain joins TRBV28 and TRBJ1-3; no firm D call. This CDR3 has 15 amino acids. Germline CDR1 reads MDHEN; CDR2 reads SYDVKM. The V end lost 3 bases, the J end lost 1 base, and 10 bases lay between the germline ends. This CDR3 reads CASSFELRSGNTIYF. CDR3 in DNA: TGTGCCAGCAGTTTTGAACTGAGGTCTGGAAACACCATATATTTT.

This chain links TRBV28 with TRBJ1-5, with D tentatively TRBD1 (6 bases). The CDR3 length is 15 residues. The V gene's germline CDR1 is MDHEN and CDR2 SYDVKM. V was trimmed by 2 bases and J by 9 bases, leaving 17 bases between them. The CDR3 nucleotides read TGTGCCAGCAGTTTACCCAGGGGCCGGCCGACGCCCCAGCATTTT. Protein product: CASSLPRGRPTPQHF.

The chain is built from TRBV4-2 and TRBJ2-1; D perhaps matches TRBD1 (5 bases). The CDR3 is made up of 14 amino acids. CDR1 is LGHNA, CDR2 YNFKEQ, per germline. The V end was cut by 2 bases, the J end by 7 bases, with 12 bases between. The CDR3 DNA reads TGTGCCAGCAGCCAAAAACAAGGGGCAAATGAGCAGTTCTTC. The encoded protein is CASSQKQGANEQFF.

The chain has TRBV3-1 (or the pseudogene TRBV3-2) and TRBJ1-2, with TRBD1 as a possible D gene (6 bases). Germline V CDR1 and CDR2: LGHDT, YNNKEL (reference sequence). Deletions cut 4 bases from V and 6 bases from J, with 12 bases between. The CDR3 is made up of 13 amino acids. The CDR3: CASSRGEGDGYTF. The DNA of the CDR3 is TGTGCCAGCAGCCGAGGAGAGGGGGATGGCTACACCTTC.

This clone was counted a few times. The genes are TRBV10-1 and TRBJ1-5; D is unclear. CDR1 is WNHNN, CDR2 SYGVQD, per germline (reference sequence). V lost 10 bases and J lost 3, with 4 bases in between. CDR3 length: 10 amino acids. The CDR3 nucleotides read TGCGCCATCCACAATCAGCCCCAGCATTTT. It specifies CAIHNQPQHF.

The chain carries TRBV3-1 (or the pseudogene TRBV3-2) and TRBJ1-2; TRBD1 matches at 8 bases. This CDR3 comprises 13 residues. Germline CDR1 reads LGHDT; CDR2 reads YNNKEL (reference sequence). V dropped 4 bases and J dropped 8; count of bases not matched to a gene: 6. In DNA form, the CDR3 reads TGTGCCAGCAGCCTCCGGGACAGGACCGGCTACACCTTC. Amino acid sequence: CASSLRDRTGYTF.

Here the CDR3 DNA reads TGTGCCAGCAGCCCCCGTAGCGTGAACACTGAAGCTTTCTTT. Protein sequence: CASSPRSVNTEAFF. The rearrangement uses TRBV11-2 and TRBJ1-1; no clear D. The CDR3 totals 14 residues. Germline V gene data show CDR1 as SGHAT and CDR2 as FQNNGV. The V and J ends lost 5 bases and 0 bases respectively, with 10 bases between them.

The rearrangement links TRBV11-2 to TRBJ2-2; D uncertain. The CDR3 is 16 residues long. CDR1 and CDR2 from the germline V gene are SGHAT and FQNNGV. V lost 4 bases and J lost 2, with 14 bases in between. The CDR3 DNA reads as TGTGCCAGCAGCTCCCGAGGCCAGCGAAACACCGGGGAGCTGTTTTTT. It yields the protein CASSSRGQRNTGELFF.

This clone came up once. This chain joins TRBV10-3 and TRBJ2-7; 9 bases match TRBD1. There are 14 residues in the CDR3. Trimming at V came to 5 bases and at J to 2 bases, leaving 4 bases not matched to a gene. Germline loops: CDR1 ENHRY, CDR2 SYGVKD. The CDR3 DNA reads as TGTGCCATCAGTCCGACAGGGGGGACCTACGAGCAGTACTTC. It encodes CAISPTGGTYEQYF.

This clone was recorded once. The chain has TRBV6-1 and TRBJ2-2; 7 positions agree with TRBD1. This CDR3 region has 17 residues. J lost 6 bases, V lost 0 bases, and 10 bases had no gene match. The germline CDR1 and CDR2 sequences are MNHNS and SASEGT. CDR3 nucleotide sequence: TGTGCCAGCAGTGAAGCAGGGGGCCCAGGGTTCGCCGGGGAGCTGTTTTTT. This gives the protein CASSEAGGPGFAGELFF.

This clone was recorded a few times. The rearrangement uses TRBV4-2 and TRBJ1-3; D might be TRBD1 (6 bases). Looked up from germline, CDR1 is LGHNA and CDR2 is YNFKEQ. Trimming shortened V by 2 bases and J by 2 bases, and 13 bases separated the two germline ends. This CDR3 contains 16 residues. The CDR3 loop is CASSQHSGETGNTIYF. The CDR3, as DNA: TGTGCCAGCAGCCAACACTCAGGGGAGACTGGAAACACCATATATTTT.

V usage is TRBV2 and J usage is TRBJ2-1, with 7 positions matching TRBD2. The CDR3 covers 16 residues. Germline V gives CDR1 SNHLY, CDR2 FYNNEI. V was clipped by 6 bases and J by 0 bases; unmatched bases: 8. The CDR3 is CASSGFGGSSYNEQFF. CDR3 sequence (DNA): TGTGCCAGCAGCGGATTCGGGGGGAGCTCCTACAATGAGCAGTTCTTC.

The gene calls are TRBV5-4 and TRBJ2-2; 9 bases fit TRBD2. CDR3 length equals 16 residues. Germline V lookup: CDR1 SGHNT, CDR2 YYREEE (reference sequence). V shed 0 bases, J shed 5 bases, and the junction held 5 bases outside the gene matches. CDR3 protein: CASSLGLAGLTGELFF. In DNA, the CDR3 is TGTGCCAGCAGCTTGGGTCTAGCGGGACTGACCGGGGAGCTGTTTTTT.

The rearrangement joins TRBV19 to TRBJ2-3, with D perhaps TRBD2 (6 bases). Germline-derived CDR1 and CDR2 are LNHDA and SQIVND (reference sequence). CDR3 length equals 14 residues. Trimming took 5 bases from V and 2 from J, leaving 11 bases between them. CDR3 sequence (DNA): TGTGCCAGTAGTCCTGGGAGGATCACAGATACGCAGTATTTT. It translates to CASSPGRITDTQYF.

Notes on this clone: Additional DNA sequences in this sample encode the identical CDR3. The CDR3 reads CASSLVGGSTGELFF. The CDR3 DNA reads TGTGCCAGCAGCTTAGTAGGCGGGAGCACCGGGGAGCTGTTTTTT. The chain employs TRBV7-9 and TRBJ2-2; 7 bases align to TRBD2. CDR3 size: 15 residues. Losses at the gene ends were 1 base for V and 4 bases for J; bases not matched to a gene: 3. Germline V lookup: CDR1 SEHNR, CDR2 FQNEAQ (reference sequence).

The chain combines TRBV5-4 with TRBJ1-6, with D unresolved. The CDR3 is 14 amino acids. V lost 0 bases, J lost 10 bases, and 11 bases lay in between. Germline V CDR1 and CDR2: SGHNT, YYREEE (reference sequence). CDR3 region: CASSLGAGGSPLHF. As DNA, the CDR3 is TGTGCCAGCAGCTTGGGGGCGGGTGGGTCACCCCTCCACTTT.